The 21 T cell receptor beta chains presented below share a single source sample, sequenced in a study of cytomegalovirus exposure and HLA in healthy donors. The data were produced by immunoSEQ multiplex PCR, yet TCRdb's version contains in-frame clones alone and is incomplete. The sample consists of 100,000 to 150,000 clones, 89% of them appearing once. The sequencing sample was made of PBMCs. These receptors were collected from a young woman in good health and CMV-seronegative.

This chain connects TRBV19 to TRBJ1-1, with D uncertain. The CDR3 runs to 11 residues. V dropped 7 bases and J dropped 1 base, with 4 bases sitting between them. In germline, CDR1 is LNHDA, CDR2 SQIVND (reference sequence). CDR3 in amino acids: CASKQNTEAFF. CDR3 DNA: TGTGCCAGTAAACAGAACACTGAAGCTTTCTTT.

The chain combines TRBV15 with TRBJ2-5, with 10 bases that match TRBD1. The CDR3 runs to 15 residues. Germline V gene data show CDR1 as LNHNV and CDR2 as YYDKDF (reference sequence). The trim removed 4 bases at V and 5 bases at J, leaving 7 bases unmatched. CDR3 bases: TGTGCCACCAGCAACGATTGGACAGGGGGTGAGACCCAGTACTTC. Translated, it gives CATSNDWTGGETQYF.

V usage is TRBV7-9 and J usage is TRBJ1-4; D unclear. The CDR3 runs to 12 residues. V dropped 1 base and J dropped 8 bases, with 5 bases sitting between them. Germline V gives CDR1 SEHNR, CDR2 FQNEAQ (reference sequence). The CDR3 is CASSLGGEKLFF. CDR3 nucleotides: TGTGCCAGCAGCTTAGGTGGCGAAAAACTGTTTTTT.

CDR3 nucleotides: TGTGCCAGCAACTCTTGGGTAGAGCTAGCGGGAGACAATGAGCAGTTCTTC. Translation gives CASNSWVELAGDNEQFF. The chain links TRBV5-4 to TRBJ2-1; 10 bases match TRBD2. Trimming removed 6 bases from V and 5 bases from J; junction bases left unmatched: 14. The germline CDR1 and CDR2 sequences are SGHNT and YYREEE (reference sequence). The CDR3 runs to 17 residues. Full variable domain (rest looked up from reference TRBV5-4 and TRBJ2-1): ETGVTQSPTHLIKTRGQQVTLRCSSQSGHNTVSWYQQALGQGPQFIFQYYREEENGRGNFPPRFSGLQFPNYSSELNVNALELDDSALYLCASNSWVELAGDNEQFFGPGTRLTVL.

V is TRBV5-5 and J is TRBJ1-1; D unresolved. The CDR3 loop spans 12 amino acids. Trimming took 8 bases from V and 4 from J, leaving 12 bases between them. CDR1 is SGHKS, CDR2 YYEKEE, per germline (reference sequence). CDR3 residues: CARRKRVTEAFF. In DNA, the CDR3 is TGTGCCAGAAGAAAGAGAGTCACTGAAGCTTTCTTT.

The rearrangement joins TRBV7-5 to TRBJ2-7; TRBD1, the table's D call, was not compared with the DNA. TRBV7-5 is reported as a pseudogene. The CDR3 totals 15 residues. CDR3 in DNA: TGTGTCAGAACCCTGAGCTGGACAGGGGTTTACGAGCAGTACGTC. It specifies CVRTLSWTGVYEQYV.

This clone was seen a handful of times. V usage is TRBV28 and J usage is TRBJ1-2; D gene ambiguous. V was trimmed by 2 bases and J by 6 bases, leaving 4 bases between them. This CDR3 spans 11 amino acids. Germline V gene sequence: CDR1 MDHEN, CDR2 SYDVKM. CDR3 nucleotides: TGTGCCAGCAGTTTAGGCCATGGCTACACCTTC. This encodes CASSLGHGYTF.

The genes are TRBV5-6 and TRBJ1-2; D call uncertain. CDR1 is SGHDT and CDR2 is YYEEEE in the germline V gene. The length of the CDR3 is 15 residues. Trimming shortened V by 4 bases and J by 7 bases, and 20 bases separated the two germline ends. The CDR3 DNA is TGTGCCAGCAGCCCCCAGCTAGGAGTAGTAAGTGGCTACACCTTC. Amino acids: CASSPQLGVVSGYTF. Full variable domain (remainder filled in from reference TRBV5-6 and TRBJ1-2): DAGVTQSPTHLIKTRGQQVTLRCSPKSGHDTVSWYQQALGQGPQFIFQYYEEEERQRGNFPDRFSGHQFPNYSSELNVNALLLGDSALYLCASSPQLGVVSGYTFGSGTRLTVV.

Here the CDR3 DNA reads TGTGCCAGCAGGTCCGACAGGGTAGCTTTCTTT. This sequence encodes CASRSDRVAFF. The chain has TRBV28 and TRBJ1-1; 7 nucleotides line up with TRBD1. Trimming removed 6 bases from V and 10 bases from J; junction bases left unmatched: 5. The CDR3 sequence is 11 residues long. Germline V gives CDR1 MDHEN, CDR2 SYDVKM.

The rearrangement joins TRBV6-4 to TRBJ1-1; 7 bases line up with TRBD1. The ends lost 6 bases at V and 8 bases at J; junction bases unmatched: 6. Germline V CDR1 and CDR2: MRHNA, SNTAGT. The length of the CDR3 is 12 residues. The CDR3 loop is CASRGWTGEAFF. Written as DNA, the CDR3 is TGTGCCAGCAGAGGTTGGACAGGAGAAGCTTTCTTT.

The chain carries TRBV6-5 and TRBJ2-7, with 9 bases lining up with TRBD2. Germline V gene lookup returns CDR1 MNHEY and CDR2 SVGAGI. V shed 0 bases and J 2 bases; nucleotides not matched to a gene: 2. The CDR3 covers 15 residues. The CDR3 coding sequence is TGTGCCAGCAGTTACTCTTCTAGCGGGGCCTACGAGCAGTACTTC. Translation: CASSYSSSGAYEQYF.

The V and J genes are TRBV25-1 and TRBJ1-1; 7 positions match TRBD1. The junction had 8 bases not matched to a gene; V was cut back by 10 bases and J by 0 bases. Germline-derived CDR1 and CDR2 are MGHDK and SYGVNS. The CDR3 is made up of 14 amino acids. CDR3 coding DNA: TGTGCCACCAGGGACAGCGAACTGAACACTGAAGCTTTCTTT. Protein sequence: CATRDSELNTEAFF. The whole variable domain, remainder taken from reference TRBV25-1 and TRBJ1-1, is EADIYQTPRYLVIGTGKKITLECSQTMGHDKMYWYQQDPGMELHLIHYSYGVNSTEKGDLSSESTVSRIRTEHFPLTLESARPSHTSQYLCATRDSELNTEAFFGQGTRLTVV.

The CDR3 loop is CAWGTGIYGYTF. The CDR3 DNA is TGTGCCTGGGGGACAGGGATCTATGGCTACACCTTC. The chain uses TRBV30 and TRBJ1-2; the match to TRBD1 covers 9 bases. Germline lookup yields CDR1 GTSNPN and CDR2 SVGIG (reference sequence). The junction had 2 bases not matched to a gene; V was cut back by 5 bases and J by 4 bases. This CDR3 is built from 12 residues.

This chain uses TRBV19 with TRBJ2-1; 8 bases fit TRBD1. J gave up 7 bases and V 3 bases, and 14 bases lay outside the gene matches. Germline-derived CDR1 and CDR2 are LNHDA and SQIVND (reference sequence). The CDR3 contains 17 residues. As DNA, the CDR3 is TGTGCCAGTAGTATTGGGGCCGGGACAGGCGCTACAAATGAGCAGTTCTTC. This codes for CASSIGAGTGATNEQFF.

This clone was seen just once. The chain couples TRBV6-6 to TRBJ1-1; the match to TRBD1 covers 8 bases. V was clipped by 7 bases and J by 5 bases; unmatched bases: 6. Germline V lookup: CDR1 MNHNY, CDR2 SVGAGI (reference sequence). The CDR3 spans 13 residues. The CDR3 sequence is CASNDNRGTEAFF. CDR3 nucleotide sequence: TGTGCCAGCAACGACAACAGGGGGACTGAAGCTTTCTTT.

The chain uses TRBV10-2 and TRBJ1-3, with D possibly matching TRBD1 (6 bases). Per the germline V gene, CDR1 is WSHSY and CDR2 is SAAADI. The CDR3 runs to 14 residues. With 6 bases removed from V and 4 bases from J, the gap between germline ends came to 13 bases. The CDR3 coding sequence is TGCGCCAGCAGATCCGGGACACTCGGAAACACCATATATTTT. This sequence encodes CASRSGTLGNTIYF.

The chain joins TRBV5-1 to TRBJ1-2; unclear D gene. V lost 1 base to trimming and J lost 4 bases, with 11 bases between them. CDR1 is SGHRS and CDR2 is YFSETQ in the germline V gene. CDR3 size: 14 residues. DNA of the CDR3: TGCGCCAGCAGCTTGTTGGGCAGCCCCTATGGCTACACCTTC. Protein sequence: CASSLLGSPYGYTF.

The chain employs TRBV20-1 and TRBJ2-5; D is unclear. The CDR3 sequence is 11 residues long. Trimming removed 6 bases from V and 0 bases from J, with 5 bases in between. CDR1 is DFQATT and CDR2 is SNEGSKA in the germline V gene (reference sequence). The CDR3 region is CSARNQETQYF. For the CDR3, the DNA is TGCAGTGCGAGGAACCAAGAGACCCAGTACTTC.

The V call is TRBV7-9, the J call TRBJ1-5, with D maybe TRBD1 (6 bases). This CDR3 contains 14 residues. Germline loops: CDR1 SEHNR, CDR2 FQNEAQ (reference sequence). With 6 bases removed from V and 3 bases from J, the gap between germline ends came to 12 bases. CDR3 nucleotide sequence: TGTGCCAGCAGTCCAACAGGGTACAATCAGCCCCAGCATTTT. Translated, it gives CASSPTGYNQPQHF.

This sequence joins TRBV27 and TRBJ2-3; D gene uncertain. The germline CDR1 and CDR2 sequences are MNHEY and SMNVEV (reference sequence). Deletions cut 2 bases from V and 2 bases from J, with 8 bases between. The CDR3 contains 14 residues. CDR3 sequence reads: CASSLAGHTDTQYF. DNA of the CDR3: TGTGCCAGCAGTTTAGCTGGCCACACAGATACGCAGTATTTT.

The chain uses TRBV6-6 and TRBJ1-2, with a tentative D call TRBD1 (5 bases). V was cut by 2 bases and J by 4 bases, with 8 bases left in between. Germline lookup yields CDR1 MNHNY and CDR2 SVGAGI (reference sequence). This CDR3 region has 13 residues. The DNA of the CDR3 is TGTGCCAGCAGTTACACCGACAGCTATGGCTACACCTTC. This translates into CASSYTDSYGYTF.